This T cell receptor delta chain originates from a study of γδ T cells in repeated Plasmodium falciparum infection. This clone was detected many times. Antigen specificity is unknown. Gammadelta T cells were flow-sorted from PBMC into Vgamma9/Vdelta2+ and Vdelta2-negative populations for bulk analysis. TCRdb called clones anew from the multiplex PCR reads with CATT. The data contain more than 45,000 delta-chain clones, around 1.7% of them singletons. General study points: One small rural Malian village, predominantly a single ethnic group, supplied the cohort. Compared with Australian children, Malian Vdelta2-negative repertoires seemed more clonal, less diverse, less shared.

Germline V gene sequence: CDR1 TSWWSYY, CDR2 QGS. This CDR3 has 20 amino acids. V shed 0 bases and J 5 bases; nucleotides not matched to a gene: 19. Sequencing was performed on gamma-delta T cells from blood. The clonotype comes from a pool of human donors (malaria-infected and uninfected, not separated). This chain uses TRDV1 with TRDJ1, with TRDD2 matching 9 bases. Written as DNA, the CDR3 is TGTGCTCTTGGGGAACTCCACAGCCTTCCTACGCGACGATCCACTGATAAACTCATCTTT. Amino acid sequence: CALGELHSLPTRRSTDKLIF.